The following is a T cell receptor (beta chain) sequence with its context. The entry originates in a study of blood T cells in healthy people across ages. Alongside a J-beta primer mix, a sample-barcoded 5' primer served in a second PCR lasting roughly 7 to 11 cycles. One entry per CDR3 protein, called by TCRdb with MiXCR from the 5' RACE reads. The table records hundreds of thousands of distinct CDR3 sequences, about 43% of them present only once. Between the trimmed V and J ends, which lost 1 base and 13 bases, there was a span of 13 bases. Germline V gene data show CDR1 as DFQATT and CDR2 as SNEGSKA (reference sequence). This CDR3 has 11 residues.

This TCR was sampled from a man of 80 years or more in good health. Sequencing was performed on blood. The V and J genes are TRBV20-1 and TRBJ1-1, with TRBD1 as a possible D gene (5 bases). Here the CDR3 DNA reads TGCAGTGCTAGAGGGGGCAGCAACGGTTTCTTT. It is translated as CSARGGSNGFF.